The 16 T cell receptor beta chains reported below all come from one sample, sequenced in a study of cytomegalovirus exposure and HLA in healthy donors (dated by TCRdb to the late 2010s). The method behind the library was the immunoSEQ multiplex PCR assay. Imported from immuneACCESS, the table was reduced by TCRdb to in-frame sequences with V and J called. These copies leave out some clones; in studies compared against another copy, an unresolved V gene accounts for under half, and the cause of the remainder is not known. The sample contains roughly 250,000 clones, about 90% of them found a single time. The ten top clones hold around 1.2% of the sample. Sequencing used PBMCs. All receptors come from a woman in her twenties or thirties in good health and CMV-seropositive.

The chain uses TRBV6-5 and TRBJ2-1; 8 nucleotides match TRBD2. Germline trimming cut 5 bases from V and 7 bases from J; bases unmatched to any gene: 10. The CDR3 covers 15 residues. Germline lookup yields CDR1 MNHEY and CDR2 SVGAGI. The CDR3: CASSRAGVGVNEQFF. In DNA, the CDR3 is TGTGCCAGCAGTCGAGCGGGAGTTGGAGTGAATGAGCAGTTCTTC.

This chain's CDR3 is CASAPTGGSEKLFF. For the CDR3, the DNA is TGTGCTAGTGCCCCGACAGGGGGCAGTGAAAAACTGTTTTTT. V usage is TRBV12-5 and J usage is TRBJ1-4; TRBD1 matches 10 bases. V shed 7 bases and J 7 bases; nucleotides not matched to a gene: 6. This CDR3 spans 14 amino acids. The germline V gene has CDR1 LGHNT and CDR2 FRNRAP.

This chain links TRBV4-2 with TRBJ2-7, with 10 bases lining up with TRBD2. J was trimmed by 2 bases and V by 0 bases; bases with no gene match: 7. CDR3 length equals 17 residues. CDR1 LGHNA and CDR2 YNFKEQ come from the germline V gene. The CDR3 loop is CASSQDGVAGGTYEQYF. CDR3 DNA: TGTGCCAGCAGCCAAGATGGGGTAGCGGGAGGCACCTACGAGCAGTACTTC.

The chain employs TRBV19 and TRBJ1-1, with D perhaps TRBD1 (6 bases). The CDR3 runs 14 residues. Trimming cost V 1 base and J 4 bases, with 10 bases left between them. The germline V gene encodes CDR1 LNHDA and CDR2 SQIVND (reference sequence). The CDR3 DNA sequence: TGTGCCAGTAGTATAGTTGCGGGGGCCACTGAAGCTTTCTTT. Amino acids: CASSIVAGATEAFF.

This rearrangement joins TRBV27 to TRBJ2-5, with a weak D call TRBD1 (6 bases). The CDR3 consists of 13 residues. From germline, CDR1 is MNHEY and CDR2 SMNVEV (reference sequence). With 2 bases removed from V and 5 bases from J, the gap between germline ends came to 9 bases. The CDR3 sequence: CASSLLTGETQYF. For the CDR3, the DNA is TGTGCCAGCAGTTTACTCACAGGGGAGACCCAGTACTTC.

The chain joins TRBV27 to TRBJ2-3; 7 bases line up with TRBD1. CDR3 length: 14 residues. The germline V gene encodes CDR1 MNHEY and CDR2 SMNVEV (reference sequence). Trimming at V came to 5 bases and at J to 5 bases, leaving 7 bases not matched to a gene. The CDR3: CASSPDRARDTQYF. Here the CDR3 DNA reads TGTGCCAGCAGTCCCGACAGGGCTAGAGATACGCAGTATTTT.

This rearrangement joins TRBV9 to TRBJ2-7; a possible D gene is TRBD2 (5 bases). Germline lookup yields CDR1 SGDLS and CDR2 YYNGEE. The CDR3 spans 14 residues. Between the trimmed V and J ends, which lost 3 bases and 0 bases, there was a span of 10 bases. The chain's CDR3 is CASSGEGVSYEQYF. The CDR3, as DNA: TGTGCCAGCAGCGGAGAGGGTGTCTCCTACGAGCAGTACTTC.

This clone came up a few times. The rearrangement uses TRBV10-1 and TRBJ2-7, with 7 nucleotides matching TRBD2. V was pared by 6 bases and J by 1 base, with 9 bases of the junction left unmatched. CDR1 is WNHNN and CDR2 is SYGVQD in the germline V gene (reference sequence). This CDR3 comprises 15 residues. CDR3: CASSPGRALSYEQYF. DNA of the CDR3: TGCGCCAGCAGCCCTGGGAGGGCTCTATCCTACGAGCAGTACTTC.

V usage is TRBV7-2 and J usage is TRBJ2-7; TRBD2 aligns across 9 bases. J was trimmed by 6 bases and V by 5 bases; bases with no gene match: 11. Per germline, CDR1 SGHTA and CDR2 FQGNSA. This CDR3 is built from 15 residues. The CDR3 here is CASSPSNSGSVEQYF. The CDR3 DNA reads as TGTGCCAGCAGCCCTTCAAATAGCGGGAGCGTCGAGCAGTACTTC.

This chain connects TRBV5-4 to TRBJ2-7; D is perhaps TRBD2 (5 bases). CDR1 is SGHNT and CDR2 is YYREEE in the germline V gene (reference sequence). The CDR3 runs 13 residues. V lost 4 bases to trimming and J lost 7 bases, with 15 bases between them. DNA for the CDR3: TGTGCCAGCAGCCAACGGACTCTGAAGGAGCAGTACTTC. This gives the protein CASSQRTLKEQYF.

The chain combines TRBV5-1 with TRBJ1-2, with D possibly matching TRBD1 (6 bases). Germline CDR1 and CDR2: SGHRS and YFSETQ. There are 15 residues in the CDR3. Trimming stripped 4 bases from V and 3 bases from J, with 16 bases between. CDR3 bases: TGCGCCAGCAGCCGACAGGTCGCCACAGACTATGGCTACACCTTC. Its translation: CASSRQVATDYGYTF.

V gene TRBV27 combines with J gene TRBJ1-2, with no clear D. Per the germline V gene, CDR1 is MNHEY and CDR2 is SMNVEV (reference sequence). Between the trimmed V and J ends, which lost 2 bases and 10 bases, there was a span of 14 bases. CDR3 length: 13 amino acids. The CDR3 nucleotides read TGTGCCAGCAGTTTAAACTGGGCTAACAACTACACCTTC. The encoded protein is CASSLNWANNYTF.

A few counts support this clone. V is TRBV6-4 and J is TRBJ2-7; D perhaps matches TRBD1 (6 bases). Germline V gene sequence: CDR1 MRHNA, CDR2 SNTAGT. CDR3 length: 13 amino acids. V shed 8 bases and J shed 2 bases, with 13 bases lying between them. Here the CDR3 DNA reads TGTGCCAGCGGCCGGGACAATACCTACGAGCAGTACTTC. Translation gives CASGRDNTYEQYF.

The chain links TRBV30 to TRBJ2-2; D is undetermined. The CDR3 extends over 12 amino acids. Trimming stripped 4 bases from V and 8 bases from J, with 11 bases between. Germline V CDR1 and CDR2: GTSNPN, SVGIG (reference sequence). The CDR3 DNA follows: TGTGCCTGGAACAGTCTCTGGGGGGAGCTGTTTTTT. Translating gives CAWNSLWGELFF.

This rearrangement joins TRBV5-1 to TRBJ1-2; D is uncertain. CDR3 size: 13 residues. Germline V gene sequence: CDR1 SGHRS, CDR2 YFSETQ. The V end was cut by 4 bases, the J end by 6 bases, with 13 bases between. Here the CDR3 DNA reads TGCGCCAGCAGCAACGAGGCTTACGATGGCTACACCTTC. Translation gives CASSNEAYDGYTF. The whole variable domain, remainder taken from reference TRBV5-1 and TRBJ1-2, is KAGVTQTPRYLIKTRGQQVTLSCSPISGHRSVSWYQQTPGQGLQFLFEYFSETQRNKGNFPGRFSGRQFSNSRSEMNVSTLELGDSALYLCASSNEAYDGYTFGSGTRLTVV.

This clone was seen once. The V call is TRBV6-5, the J call TRBJ1-2; D perhaps matches TRBD1 (5 bases). The length of the CDR3 is 15 residues. Trimming removed 0 bases from V and 8 bases from J, with 16 bases in between. The V gene's germline CDR1 is MNHEY and CDR2 SVGAGI. The CDR3 is CASSYSGGRTIGYTF. CDR3 DNA sequence: TGTGCCAGCAGTTACTCGGGGGGTAGGACTATAGGCTACACCTTC.